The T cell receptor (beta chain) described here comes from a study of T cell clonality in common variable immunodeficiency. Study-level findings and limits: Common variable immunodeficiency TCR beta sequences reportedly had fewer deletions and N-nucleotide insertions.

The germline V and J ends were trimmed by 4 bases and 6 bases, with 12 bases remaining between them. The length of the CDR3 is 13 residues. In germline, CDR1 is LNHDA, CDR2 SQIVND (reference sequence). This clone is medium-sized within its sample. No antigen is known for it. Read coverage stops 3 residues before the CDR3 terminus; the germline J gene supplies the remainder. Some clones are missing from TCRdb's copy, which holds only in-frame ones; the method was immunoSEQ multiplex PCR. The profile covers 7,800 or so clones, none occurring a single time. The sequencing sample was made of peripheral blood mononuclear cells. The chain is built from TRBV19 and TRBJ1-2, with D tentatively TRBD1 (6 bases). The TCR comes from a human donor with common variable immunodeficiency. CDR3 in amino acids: CASSTTGGNGYTF. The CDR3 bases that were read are TGTGCCAGTAGTACGACAGGAGGTAATGGC.